The next 5 T cell receptor beta chains were all read from a single sample in a study of cytomegalovirus exposure and HLA in healthy donors. The protocol was immunoSEQ multiplex PCR, while the TCRdb copy is restricted to in-frame clones and leaves out a portion. The profile shows 70,000 to 95,000 clones, over 85% of them singletons. Sequencing was done on a sample of PBMCs. The source of these receptors is a woman aged 25 to 39 in good health and CMV-seronegative.

This clone was seen only once. The rearrangement links TRBV7-9 to TRBJ1-4; TRBD1 aligns across 9 bases. The CDR3 runs to 18 residues. V lost 2 bases, J lost 7 bases, and 14 bases stayed unmatched. The germline gives CDR1 SEHNR, CDR2 FQNEAQ (reference sequence). CDR3 nucleotide sequence: TGTGCCAGCAGCTTATCGAAGGACAGGGGTGGTTTCGGTGAAAAACTGTTTTTT. Translation gives CASSLSKDRGGFGEKLFF.

This clone was counted between two and nine times. This rearrangement joins TRBV25-1 to TRBJ2-7; D not certain. Germline V gene lookup returns CDR1 MGHDK and CDR2 SYGVNS. With 7 bases removed from V and 9 bases from J, the gap between germline ends came to 13 bases. CDR3 length equals 11 residues. DNA of the CDR3: TGTGCCAGCAATTTAGGCGGCAGGCAGTACTTC. The encoded protein is CASNLGGRQYF.

CDR3 in DNA: TGTGCCAGTAGTCCCTTAGGATCGGGTAGCAATCAGCCCCAGCATTTT. This gives the protein CASSPLGSGSNQPQHF. V gene TRBV19 combines with J gene TRBJ1-5, with no clear D. This CDR3 contains 16 residues. The ends were cut back, 5 bases at V and 0 bases at J, with 14 bases in the middle. The germline V gene has CDR1 LNHDA and CDR2 SQIVND (reference sequence).

The rearrangement joins TRBV12-5 to TRBJ1-1, with D tentatively TRBD1 (6 bases). Per the germline V gene, CDR1 is LGHNT and CDR2 is FRNRAP. The germline V and J ends were trimmed by 6 bases and 4 bases, with 18 bases remaining between them. There are 15 residues in the CDR3. The chain's CDR3 is CASGRGAIGSTEAFF. The CDR3 nucleotides are TGTGCTAGTGGCCGGGGGGCTATAGGAAGCACTGAAGCTTTCTTT.

The CDR3 region is CASSAQGWGYTF. CDR3 coding DNA: TGTGCCAGCAGTGCACAGGGATGGGGGTACACCTTC. The chain has TRBV28 and TRBJ1-2; possibly TRBD1 for D (6 bases). V lost 5 bases and J lost 11, with 15 bases in between. CDR3 length equals 12 residues. Germline lookup yields CDR1 MDHEN and CDR2 SYDVKM.